This is a list of T cell receptor beta chains from one sample in a study of cytomegalovirus exposure and HLA in healthy donors. Clones were read by immunoSEQ multiplex PCR, and TCRdb kept only the in-frame ones, dropping some. This sample has roughly 160,000 clones; over 75% occur once, and the top ten carry approximately 2.4%. The sample consisted of PBMCs. These receptors came from a male donor in good health and CMV-seronegative. Both conserved end residues are part of each CDR3. The listing skips clone size in some rows; elsewhere it reads once, few, many or a size class.

clone_size: NA; v_call: TRBV18; cdr3_aa: CASSSPPGEVETQYF
clone_size: NA; v_call: TRBV9; cdr3_aa: CASSVASTLGGGAYEQYF
clone_size: NA; v_call: TRBV7-6; cdr3_aa: CASSLKDRALDSPLHF
clone_size: NA; v_call: TRBV9; cdr3_aa: CASSAKAGEGEKLFF
clone_size: NA; v_call: TRBV2; cdr3_aa: CASRVVPGQGTQYF
clone_size: once; v_call: TRBV11-2; cdr3_aa: CASSSAGGLYEQYF
clone_size: NA; v_call: TRBV18; cdr3_aa: CASSSRDTNTEAFF
clone_size: NA; v_call: TRBV21-1; cdr3_aa: CASSKDTPTRGELAKNIQYF
clone_size: NA; v_call: TRBV10-1; cdr3_aa: CASSESTMLGANVLTF
clone_size: NA; v_call: TRBV14; cdr3_aa: CASSQAGDRGYEQYF
clone_size: NA; v_call: TRBV6-5; cdr3_aa: CATAGQIDTEAFF
clone_size: NA; v_call: TRBV10-3; cdr3_aa: CAISESSTGSSGANVLTF
clone_size: NA; v_call: TRBV19; cdr3_aa: CASRRNGQGGTGELFF
clone_size: NA; v_call: TRBV29-1; cdr3_aa: CSAGDILYNEQFF
clone_size: NA; v_call: TRBV7-9; cdr3_aa: CASSLGQGGQPQHF
clone_size: NA; v_call: TRBV7-9; cdr3_aa: CASSSSVGGPTGELFF
clone_size: NA; v_call: TRBV18; cdr3_aa: CASSHNSDKHTIYF
clone_size: NA; v_call: TRBV5-1; cdr3_aa: CASSLADLDWRPPETQYF
clone_size: NA; v_call: TRBV5-5; cdr3_aa: CASSLMEGSNVLTF
clone_size: NA; v_call: TRBV19; cdr3_aa: CASSIDLASGANVLTF
clone_size: NA; v_call: TRBV5-4; cdr3_aa: CASKLQNTEAFF
clone_size: NA; v_call: TRBV6-6; cdr3_aa: CASRTGTGLTEAFF
clone_size: NA; v_call: TRBV6-5; cdr3_aa: CASARQGLGTEAFF
clone_size: NA; v_call: TRBV6-6; cdr3_aa: CASTDRAVINEQFF
clone_size: NA; v_call: TRBV5-5; cdr3_aa: CASSLISRGATDTQYF
clone_size: once; v_call: TRBV4-2; cdr3_aa: CASSPGESANEKLFF
clone_size: NA; v_call: TRBV6-5; cdr3_aa: CASSYSGDLGYEQYF
clone_size: NA; v_call: TRBV10-3; cdr3_aa: CAISERTGGETQYF
clone_size: NA; v_call: TRBV4-2; cdr3_aa: CASSQAVRASGANVLTF
clone_size: few; v_call: TRBV6-5; cdr3_aa: CASRGPSSYEQYF
clone_size: few; v_call: TRBV7-9; cdr3_aa: CASSSEVRATEAFF
clone_size: NA; v_call: TRBV5-4; cdr3_aa: CASSFRATGSPLHF
clone_size: NA; v_call: TRBV29-1; cdr3_aa: CSVEDAPPGGAFF
clone_size: NA; v_call: TRBV9; cdr3_aa: CASSGGGTSGYEQFF
clone_size: NA; v_call: TRBV14; cdr3_aa: CASSQVYGVTEAFF
clone_size: NA; v_call: TRBV27; cdr3_aa: CASSDGGPYGYTF
clone_size: NA; v_call: TRBV29-1; cdr3_aa: CSVEVLEPYGYTF
clone_size: NA; v_call: TRBV6-1; cdr3_aa: CASRILAGDWWEQYF
clone_size: NA; v_call: TRBV30; cdr3_aa: CAWDRAGTEAFF
clone_size: NA; v_call: TRBV6-5; cdr3_aa: CASARGPHTEAFF